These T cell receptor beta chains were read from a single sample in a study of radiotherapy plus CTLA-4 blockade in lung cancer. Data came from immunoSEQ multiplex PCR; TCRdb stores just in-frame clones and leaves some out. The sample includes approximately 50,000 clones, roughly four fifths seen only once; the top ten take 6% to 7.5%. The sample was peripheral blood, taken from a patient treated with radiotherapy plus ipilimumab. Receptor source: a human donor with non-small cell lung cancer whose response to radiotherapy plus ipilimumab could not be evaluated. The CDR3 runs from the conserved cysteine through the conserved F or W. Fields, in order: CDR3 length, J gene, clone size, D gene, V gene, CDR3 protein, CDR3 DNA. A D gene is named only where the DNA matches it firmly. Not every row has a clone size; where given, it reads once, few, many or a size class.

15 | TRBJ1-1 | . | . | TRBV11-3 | CASSLGEGVNTEAFF | TGTGCCAGCAGCTTAGGGGAGGGGGTAAACACTGAAGCTTTCTTT
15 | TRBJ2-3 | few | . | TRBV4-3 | CASSQSPGVPDTQYF | TGCGCCAGCAGCCAGTCTCCGGGAGTCCCCGATACGCAGTATTTT
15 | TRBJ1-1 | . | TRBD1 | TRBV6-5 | CASSPPLQGITEAFF | TGTGCCAGCAGTCCCCCCCTACAGGGGATCACTGAAGCTTTCTTT
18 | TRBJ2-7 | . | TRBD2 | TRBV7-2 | CASSPTGGGLAGPYEQYF | TGTGCCAGCAGCCCCACCGGGGGGGGACTAGCGGGTCCCTACGAGCAGTACTTC
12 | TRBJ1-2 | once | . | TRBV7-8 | CASSSGDYGYTF | TGTGCCAGCAGCTCAGGGGACTATGGCTACACCTTC
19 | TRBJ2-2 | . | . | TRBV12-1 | CASSCSSGLAVLNTGELFF | TGTGCCAGCAGCTGCAGCTCGGGACTAGCGGTTTTAAACACCGGGGAGCTGTTTTTT
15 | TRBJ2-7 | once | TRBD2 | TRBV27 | CASSRTTTSRYEQYF | TGTGCCAGCAGCCGCACCACGACTAGCCGCTACGAGCAGTACTTC
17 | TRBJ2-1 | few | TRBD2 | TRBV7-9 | CASSAMTSGRPYNEQFF | TGTGCCAGCAGCGCCATGACTAGCGGGAGGCCCTACAATGAGCAGTTCTTC
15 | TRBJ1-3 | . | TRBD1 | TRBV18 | CASSPGTGAGNTIYF | TGTGCCAGCTCACCAGGGACAGGGGCTGGAAACACCATATATTTT
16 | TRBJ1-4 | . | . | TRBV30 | CAWSAEGAGFNEKLFF | TGTGCCTGGAGTGCAGAGGGAGCGGGGTTTAATGAAAAACTGTTTTTT
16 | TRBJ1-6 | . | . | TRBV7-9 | CASSLATGTSGSPLHF | TGTGCCAGCAGCTTAGCAACCGGGACATCGGGTTCACCCCTCCACTTT
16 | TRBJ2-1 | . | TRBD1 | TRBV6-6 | CASSPPRDRALNEQFF | TGTGCCAGCAGCCCGCCCCGGGACAGGGCTCTCAATGAGCAGTTCTTC
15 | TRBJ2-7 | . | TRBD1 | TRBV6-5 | CASSYGQGAAYEQYF | TGTGCCAGCAGTTACGGACAGGGGGCCGCCTACGAGCAGTACTTC
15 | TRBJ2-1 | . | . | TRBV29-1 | CSVGIGGDGYNEQFF | TGCAGCGTTGGGATAGGGGGAGATGGGTACAATGAGCAGTTCTTC
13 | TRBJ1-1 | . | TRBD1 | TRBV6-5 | CASSRDSYTEAFF | TGTGCCAGCAGTCGGGACAGCTACACTGAAGCTTTCTTT
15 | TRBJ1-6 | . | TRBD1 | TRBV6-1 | CASSERHRGGLTLHF | TGTGCCAGCAGTGAAAGGCACAGGGGAGGTCTGACCCTCCACTTT
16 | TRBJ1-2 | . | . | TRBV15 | CATSRDPGNNNYGYTF | TGTGCCACCAGCAGAGATCCAGGGAACAATAACTATGGCTACACCTTC
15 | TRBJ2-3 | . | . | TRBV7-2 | CASRGGAFSTDTQYF | TGTGCCAGCCGAGGGGGGGCGTTTAGCACAGATACGCAGTATTTT
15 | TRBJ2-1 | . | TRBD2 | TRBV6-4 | CASSGAGGGADEQFF | TGTGCCAGCAGTGGGGCTGGCGGGGGGGCCGATGAGCAGTTCTTC
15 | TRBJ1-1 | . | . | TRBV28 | CASSFSEGLNTEAFF | TGTGCCAGCAGTTTTTCGGAGGGCCTGAACACTGAAGCTTTCTTT
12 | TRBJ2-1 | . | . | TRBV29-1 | CSVGGTYNEQFF | TGCAGCGTTGGAGGGACCTACAATGAGCAGTTCTTC
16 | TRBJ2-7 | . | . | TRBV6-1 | CASSDPWGGLSYEQYF | TGTGCCAGCAGTGATCCGTGGGGCGGTTTGAGCTACGAGCAGTACTTC
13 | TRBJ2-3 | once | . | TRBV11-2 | CASSPSGTDTQYF | TGTGCCAGCAGCCCTTCGGGCACAGATACGCAGTATTTT
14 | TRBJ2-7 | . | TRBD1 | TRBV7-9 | CASSGDRPPYEQYF | TGTGCCAGCAGCGGGGACAGACCTCCCTACGAGCAGTACTTC
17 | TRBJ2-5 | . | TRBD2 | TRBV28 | CASSSPLGGRSQETQYF | TGTGCCAGCAGTTCCCCCCTGGGCGGGAGGTCGCAAGAGACCCAGTACTTC
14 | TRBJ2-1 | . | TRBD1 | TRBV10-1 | CASNPGTADNEQFF | TGCGCCAGCAACCCTGGGACAGCCGACAATGAGCAGTTCTTC
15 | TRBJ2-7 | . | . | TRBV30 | CAWTSPGRVSYEQYF | TGTGCCTGGACCTCACCGGGCAGGGTCTCCTACGAGCAGTACTTC
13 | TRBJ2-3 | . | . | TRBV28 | CASSKPGTDTQYF | TGTGCCAGCAGTAAGCCCGGCACAGATACGCAGTATTTT
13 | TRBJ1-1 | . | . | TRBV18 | CASSPREDTEAFF | TGTGCCAGCTCACCGAGGGAGGACACTGAAGCTTTCTTT
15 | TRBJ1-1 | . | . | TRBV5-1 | CASSLEEGRVAEAFF | TGCGCCAGCAGCTTGGAAGAGGGTCGAGTAGCTGAAGCTTTCTTT
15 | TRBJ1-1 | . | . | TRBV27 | CASSSPGHGGTEAFF | TGTGCCAGCAGTTCCCCGGGACATGGGGGAACTGAAGCTTTCTTT
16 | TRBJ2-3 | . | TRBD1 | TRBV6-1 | CASSDGRQGVTHTQYF | TGTGCCAGCAGTGACGGCCGACAGGGGGTCACACATACGCAGTATTTT
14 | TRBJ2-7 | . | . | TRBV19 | CASSGAGKGREQYF | TGTGCCAGTAGTGGCGCCGGGAAGGGCAGGGAGCAGTACTTC
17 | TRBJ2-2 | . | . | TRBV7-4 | CASSLTITQGSAGELFF | TGTGCCAGCAGCTTAACTATCACTCAGGGGTCCGCCGGGGAGCTGTTTTTT
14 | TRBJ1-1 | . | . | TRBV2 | CASSDEGGYTEAFF | TGTGCCAGCAGTGATGAGGGAGGGTACACTGAAGCTTTCTTT
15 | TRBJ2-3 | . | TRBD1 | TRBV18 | CASSPFKTGTDTQYF | TGTGCCAGCTCACCCTTCAAGACAGGGACAGATACGCAGTATTTT
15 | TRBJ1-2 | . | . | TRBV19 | CASSIGSGGGYGYTF | TGTGCCAGTAGTATAGGGTCTGGGGGCGGCTATGGCTACACCTTC
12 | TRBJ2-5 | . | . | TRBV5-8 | CASSSGSGTQYF | TGTGCCAGCAGCTCGGGGTCGGGGACCCAGTACTTC
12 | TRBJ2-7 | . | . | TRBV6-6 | CASSSLSYEQYF | TGTGCCAGCAGTTCACTCTCCTACGAGCAGTACTTC
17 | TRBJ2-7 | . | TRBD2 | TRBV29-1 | CSVELFLAASGSNEQYF | TGCAGCGTTGAACTTTTTTTGGCGGCTAGCGGGAGTAACGAGCAGTACTTC
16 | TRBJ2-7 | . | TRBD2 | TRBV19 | CASSIDLSTSGGEQYF | TGTGCCAGTAGTATAGATCTGAGCACTAGCGGGGGAGAGCAGTACTTC
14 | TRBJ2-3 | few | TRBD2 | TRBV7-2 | CASSSRTRTDTQYF | TGTGCCAGCAGCTCTCGGACTAGAACAGATACGCAGTATTTT
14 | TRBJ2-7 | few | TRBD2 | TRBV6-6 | CASSDLAGSYEQYF | TGTGCCAGCAGTGACTTAGCGGGGTCCTACGAGCAGTACTTC
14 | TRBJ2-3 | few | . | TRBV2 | CASEGRPSTDTQYF | TGTGCCAGCGAGGGCCGACCTAGCACAGATACGCAGTATTTT
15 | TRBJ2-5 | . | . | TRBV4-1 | CASSQVASGQETQYF | TGCGCCAGCAGCCAAGTGGCCAGCGGCCAAGAGACCCAGTACTTC
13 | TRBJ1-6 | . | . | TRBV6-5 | CASSIMGRSPLHF | TGTGCCAGCAGTATAATGGGGAGGTCACCCCTCCACTTT
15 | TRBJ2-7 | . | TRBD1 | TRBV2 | CASRGGQAKTYEQYF | TGTGCCAGCAGAGGGGGACAGGCCAAAACCTACGAGCAGTACTTC
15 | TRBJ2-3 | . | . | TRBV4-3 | CASSRDIIGPDTQYF | TGCGCCAGCAGCCGGGACATCATCGGCCCAGATACGCAGTATTTT
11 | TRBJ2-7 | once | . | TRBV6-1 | CASGRGYEQYF | TGTGCCAGCGGCCGGGGTTACGAGCAGTACTTC
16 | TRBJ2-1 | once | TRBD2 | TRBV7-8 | CASSPVLAGVYNEQFF | TGTGCCAGCAGCCCCGTACTAGCGGGGGTCTACAATGAGCAGTTCTTC
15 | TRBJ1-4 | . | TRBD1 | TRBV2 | CASSGRDRDDEKLFF | TGTGCCAGCAGTGGCCGGGACAGGGATGATGAAAAACTGTTTTTT
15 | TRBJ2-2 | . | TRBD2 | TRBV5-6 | CASSRGGLRTGELFF | TGTGCCAGCAGCCGGGGGGGGCTTCGGACCGGGGAGCTGTTTTTT
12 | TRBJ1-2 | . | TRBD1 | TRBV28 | CASRRQGHGYTF | TGTGCCAGCCGAAGACAGGGACATGGCTACACCTTC
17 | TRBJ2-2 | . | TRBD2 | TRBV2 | CASSEGSGRFLSGELFF | TGTGCCAGCAGTGAGGGTAGCGGGAGATTTTTATCCGGGGAGCTGTTTTTT